This T cell receptor (beta chain) emerged from a study of blood T cell repertoires in COVID-19 (dated by TCRdb to 2019 to 2021). The study in broad terms: Samples from collaborators originated in the United States, Italy and Spain and spanned both the acute and convalescent phases of COVID-19. The material from the prospective study consisted of cDNA or gDNA derived from T cells, B-cell-depleted T cells, or PBMCs. Deeply sampled blood TCRbeta repertoires from subjects exposed to, actively infected with, or recovered from COVID-19 were included in the dataset. The repertoires were released in a freely available public database intended as a resource for research on the immune response to SARS-CoV-2. The sample metadata nearly always contained a de-identified subject ID, COVID-19 status, age in years and sex. The samples were drawn from the first 160 participants of the ongoing ImmuneRACE study and from 950 to 1,500 subjects provided by 6 global collaborators. Where HLA class I and class II types were available, the types were taken from metadata supplied by the sample provider, not from assay-based typing.

TCRbeta CDR3 regions were amplified from genomic DNA by means of the immunoSEQ Assay, a bias-controlled multiplex PCR. The authors processed their data as follows. Nucleated cell counts per sample were estimated from amplification of reference gene primers within the assay. To quantify the absolute abundance of each unique TCRbeta CDR3 rearrangement, sequence reads were collapsed and filtered. For each sample, productive Simpson clonality was calculated as the square root of Simpson's diversity index across productive rearrangements. TCRdb holds this immuneACCESS table with in-frame rearrangements only. Some clones are missing; in checked studies, unresolved V genes explain under half, and the rest has no known cause. That table gives V, J and clone size, and the DNA gave D and trimming. The sample records some 150,000 clones, roughly 87% of which are singletons. The top ten clonotypes cover roughly 1.2% of the sample.

From cysteine to phenylalanine, the CDR3 is 14 amino acids long. The read is trimmed to its CDR3 DNA, 42 bases read in frame from base 1. Trimming takes 3 bases from V and 0 bases from J, and the germline ends sit 6 bases apart. CDR1 and CDR2, looked up from the germline V gene, are MNHNS and SASEGT. Of note for this clone: Its recognized antigen is unknown. No much larger clone is present one base from it, and per-base qualities are unavailable.

Study-level results and caveats: How much clinical and demographic metadata was included differed by source and by participant, and the metadata was provided uncurated.

In the prospective study, participants were 18 to 89 years old, resided in approximately 22 geographic areas of the United States, and were enrolled through a virtual design. In the prospective study, cohorts were assigned on the basis of participant-reported clinical history obtained from a screening survey and a study questionnaire. In the prospective study, whole blood, serum and a nasopharyngeal or oropharyngeal swab were collected from each participant by mobile phlebotomists. Over a roughly 2-month period, participants in the prospective study had the option of providing additional blood draws and questionnaires. Before DNA extraction, blood samples from the prospective study were shipped at room temperature or frozen.

This receptor was identified in a human donor with acute COVID-19. The donor label of this sample is uncertain. Sequenced: PBMCs or T cells enriched from blood (not recorded which). Recombination joined TRBV6-1 with TRBJ1-3, with no confidently assigned D gene. The nucleotides read TGTGCCAGCAGTGAGCAGATCTCTGGAAACACCATATATTTT. This sequence encodes CASSEQISGNTIYF.